The 19 T cell receptor beta chains reported below all come from one sample, sequenced in a study of glioma-infiltrating T cells after dendritic cell vaccination. Sequencing was performed with immunoSEQ multiplex PCR; in TCRdb, only in-frame clones are kept and a portion is missing. The data contain tens of thousands of clones, around 74% of them singletons. The sample consisted of blood, taken before dendritic cell vaccination. The receptors come from a human donor with glioblastoma.

The count of this clone is one. The chain recombines TRBV13 with TRBJ2-1; 14 bases are shared with TRBD2. The V and J ends lost 1 base and 8 bases, in that order; junction bases with no gene match: 7. Germline V gives CDR1 PRHDT, CDR2 FYEKMQ (reference sequence). The CDR3 spans 17 residues. CDR3 sequence reads: CASSLVGLAGVRDEQFF. CDR3 in DNA: TGTGCCAGCAGCTTAGTGGGACTAGCGGGAGTTCGGGATGAGCAGTTCTTC. Looking up the rest from reference TRBV13 and TRBJ2-1 gives the full variable domain: AAGVIQSPRHLIKEKRETATLKCYPIPRHDTVYWYQQGPGQDPQFLISFYEKMQSDKGSIPDRFSAQQFSDYHSELNMSSLELGDSALYFCASSLVGLAGVRDEQFFGPGTRLTVL.

The chain links TRBV4-3 to TRBJ1-1, with no clear D. V lost 3 bases and J lost 7, with 15 bases in between. The CDR3 consists of 14 residues. Looked up from germline, CDR1 is LGHNA and CDR2 is YSLEER. CDR3 coding DNA: TGCGCCAGCAGCCACGACGCTAGGGAGGGTGAAGCTTTCTTT. Translation gives CASSHDAREGEAFF.

The chain couples TRBV30 to TRBJ1-3, with no clear D. CDR1 and CDR2 from the germline V gene are GTSNPN and SVGIG (reference sequence). CDR3 size: 12 residues. Deletions cut 3 bases from V and 0 bases from J, with 3 bases between. The CDR3 nucleotides are TGTGCCTGGAGCAGCTCTGGAAACACCATATATTTT. Its translation is CAWSSSGNTIYF.

The V and J genes are TRBV25-1 and TRBJ2-7; D not certain. Deletions cut 3 bases from V and 8 bases from J, with 8 bases between. This CDR3 contains 11 residues. Germline assignment: CDR1 MGHDK and CDR2 SYGVNS. In nucleotides, the CDR3 is TGTGCCAGCAGTGACAGTTTCAAGCAGTACTTC. It translates to CASSDSFKQYF.

This chain connects TRBV6-5 to TRBJ2-7; no firm D call. CDR1 and CDR2 (germline): MNHEY, SVGAGI. CDR3 length: 12 residues. The V end was cut by 6 bases, the J end by 4 bases, with 10 bases between. CDR3 residues: CASSPTSYEQYF. The CDR3 DNA sequence: TGTGCCAGCAGCCCGACATCTTACGAGCAGTACTTC.

This clone has more than one count but fewer than ten. The chain joins TRBV6-1 to TRBJ2-7; 11 positions agree with TRBD2. The V gene end was trimmed by 6 bases and the J gene end by 4 bases; junction bases not matched to a gene: 5. The CDR3 covers 14 residues. Germline lookup yields CDR1 MNHNS and CDR2 SASEGT. CDR3 sequence: CASRLAGGPYEQYF. CDR3 sequence (DNA): TGTGCCAGCAGGTTAGCGGGAGGGCCGTACGAGCAGTACTTC.

Only a few counts were recorded for this clone. This chain joins TRBV9 and TRBJ1-4, with D perhaps matching TRBD1 (5 bases). The germline V and J ends were trimmed by 1 base and 3 bases, with 7 bases remaining between them. Germline V gene sequence: CDR1 SGDLS, CDR2 YYNGEE. This CDR3 region has 14 residues. Here the CDR3 DNA reads TGTGCCAGCAGCGTACAGGGCTCTAATGAAAAACTGTTTTTT. Translating gives CASSVQGSNEKLFF.

CDR3 protein: CAIGRPTEETQYF. CDR3 DNA: TGTGCCATCGGGAGACCCACGGAAGAGACCCAGTACTTC. J is TRBJ2-5 and V is TRBV10-3; a possible D gene is TRBD2 (5 bases). Trimming pared 8 bases from V and 3 bases from J, leaving 13 bases between. This CDR3 contains 13 residues. CDR1 and CDR2 from the germline V gene are ENHRY and SYGVKD.

The gene calls are TRBV18 and TRBJ2-7; possible D gene TRBD1, 6 bases. The V end was cut by 3 bases, the J end by 5 bases, with 23 bases between. Germline V gives CDR1 KGHSH, CDR2 LQKENI. The CDR3 has 17 residues. The CDR3 DNA sequence: TGTGCCAGCTCACCCTTACCCATAGCCGGAGCAGGGGACGAGCAGTACTTC. This gives the protein CASSPLPIAGAGDEQYF.

This clone was detected a few times. The chain recombines TRBV28 with TRBJ1-2; tentatively, D is TRBD1 (5 bases). The ends were cut back, 3 bases at V and 14 bases at J, with 22 bases in the middle. This CDR3 spans 14 amino acids. Germline V gives CDR1 MDHEN, CDR2 SYDVKM. CDR3 DNA: TGTGCCAGCAGTTTGGTTTCGGGGGGACGGGGGAATACCTTC. It codes for CASSLVSGGRGNTF.

The V call is TRBV13, the J call TRBJ1-2; 8 nucleotides match TRBD1. The CDR3 is 12 amino acids. CDR1 and CDR2 (germline): PRHDT, FYEKMQ (reference sequence). J was trimmed by 7 bases and V by 3 bases; bases with no gene match: 1. As DNA, the CDR3 is TGTGCCAGCAGCTTCAGGGGGCTTGGCTACACCTTC. Its protein product is CASSFRGLGYTF.

The rearrangement links TRBV19 to TRBJ2-7; maybe TRBD1 (6 bases). V lost 6 bases to trimming and J lost 6 bases, with 15 bases between them. Germline CDR1 reads LNHDA; CDR2 reads SQIVND (reference sequence). The CDR3 loop spans 13 amino acids. The CDR3 region is CASRQNGGGEQYF. CDR3 DNA sequence: TGTGCCAGTAGACAAAATGGGGGCGGCGAGCAGTACTTC.

This chain joins TRBV4-2 and TRBJ1-2; D is uncertain. CDR3 length equals 14 residues. CDR1 and CDR2 from the germline V gene are LGHNA and YNFKEQ. The ends were cut back, 0 bases at V and 7 bases at J, with 12 bases in the middle. The CDR3 DNA reads TGTGCCAGCAGCCAAGATCGCCGGGGAGGTGGCTACACCTTC. Its protein is CASSQDRRGGGYTF.

In regard to this clone: Other DNA sequences in the sample encode the same CDR3. This sequence joins TRBV29-1 and TRBJ2-3; weak D call: TRBD2 (6 bases). The ends were cut back, 5 bases at V and 0 bases at J, with 18 bases in the middle. This CDR3 has 16 residues. Looked up from germline, CDR1 is SQVTM and CDR2 is ANQGSEA. The CDR3 protein is CSVPRGSSGSTDTQYF. DNA for the CDR3: TGCAGCGTTCCTCGTGGTAGTAGCGGAAGCACAGATACGCAGTATTTT.

This sequence joins TRBV2 and TRBJ2-7, with D unclear. The CDR3 runs to 13 residues. V lost 2 bases and J 3 bases, leaving 8 bases between the germline ends. From germline, CDR1 is SNHLY and CDR2 FYNNEI. The CDR3 region is CASSEFVSYEQYF. The CDR3 DNA follows: TGTGCCAGCAGTGAATTTGTTAGCTACGAGCAGTACTTC.

The V gene is TRBV27, the J gene TRBJ1-1; TRBD1 agrees at 8 bases. Trimming at V came to 5 bases and at J to 5 bases, leaving 4 bases not matched to a gene. The CDR3 consists of 13 residues. Germline CDR1 reads MNHEY; CDR2 reads SMNVEV (reference sequence). CDR3 region: CASSGNRGTEAFF. The CDR3 DNA reads TGTGCCAGCAGTGGAAACAGGGGGACTGAAGCTTTCTTT.

The rearrangement joins TRBV5-1 to TRBJ2-1, with 7 bases aligning to TRBD2. Looked up from germline, CDR1 is SGHRS and CDR2 is YFSETQ. The CDR3 runs to 14 residues. V gave up 3 bases and J gave up 4 bases; unmatched junction bases: 4. The CDR3 nucleotides are TGCGCCAGCAGCTCGCGGGAGCTTTACAATGAGCAGTTCTTC. Protein: CASSSRELYNEQFF.

J is TRBJ1-2 and V is TRBV7-2, with 9 bases aligning to TRBD1. The CDR3 is made up of 19 amino acids. Germline V CDR1 and CDR2: SGHTA, FQGNSA. The J segment lost 2 bases and the V segment lost 1 base, leaving 14 bases of the junction unmatched. CDR3 sequence (DNA): TGTGCCAGCAGCTTAGAATCGTTAGGAGGGACAGGGAGGAACTATGGCTACACCTTC. Translating it yields CASSLESLGGTGRNYGYTF.

The rearrangement uses TRBV5-5 and TRBJ1-4; tentative D call: TRBD1 (5 bases). Germline CDR1 and CDR2: SGHKS and YYEKEE (reference sequence). This CDR3 region has 15 residues. V was trimmed by 2 bases and J by 7 bases, leaving 15 bases between them. The DNA of the CDR3 is TGTGCCAGCAGCTTCCCGGGTCCCGGGGGTGAAAAACTGTTTTTT. It specifies CASSFPGPGGEKLFF.